This passage covers 3 T cell receptor beta chains from one sample sequenced in a study of blood T cells in healthy people across ages. Sample-barcoded 5' priming and a J-beta primer mix drove a second PCR of roughly 6 to 12 cycles. A single record per CDR3 protein comes from TCRdb applying MiXCR to the 5' RACE reads. The repertoire has 1.4 million or so distinct CDR3 sequences, roughly 43% of them found once; the top ten carry roughly 3.7%. Material: blood. The source of these receptors is a woman under 30 in good health.

The table lists this clonotype with many counts. The chain is built from TRBV7-8 and TRBJ2-3; TRBD2 matches 7 bases. This CDR3 has 16 amino acids. V gave up 6 bases and J gave up 4 bases; unmatched junction bases: 13. CDR1 is SGHVS, CDR2 FQNEAQ, per germline. In nucleotides, the CDR3 is TGTGCCAGCAGACGAGAACCCAGGGCGGGGGCAGATACGCAGTATTTT. As protein: CASRREPRAGADTQYF.

This clonotype was picked up many times. The chain combines TRBV3-1 with TRBJ2-2; D may be TRBD2 (6 bases). The germline V and J ends were trimmed by 7 bases and 3 bases, with 9 bases remaining between them. CDR1 is LGHDT, CDR2 YNNKEL, per germline (reference sequence). This CDR3 has 13 amino acids. The CDR3 protein is CASTGEHTGELFF. The CDR3 nucleotides are TGTGCCAGCACGGGAGAACACACCGGGGAGCTGTTTTTT.

This sequence joins TRBV28 and TRBJ2-3, with D possibly being TRBD1 or TRBD2 (5 bases each). Germline V lookup: CDR1 MDHEN, CDR2 SYDVKM. CDR3 size: 11 residues. Deletions cut 5 bases from V and 11 bases from J, with 11 bases between. For the CDR3, the DNA is TGTGCCAGCAGTCTTGGGGGAGTGCAGTATTTT. Translating it yields CASSLGGVQYF.